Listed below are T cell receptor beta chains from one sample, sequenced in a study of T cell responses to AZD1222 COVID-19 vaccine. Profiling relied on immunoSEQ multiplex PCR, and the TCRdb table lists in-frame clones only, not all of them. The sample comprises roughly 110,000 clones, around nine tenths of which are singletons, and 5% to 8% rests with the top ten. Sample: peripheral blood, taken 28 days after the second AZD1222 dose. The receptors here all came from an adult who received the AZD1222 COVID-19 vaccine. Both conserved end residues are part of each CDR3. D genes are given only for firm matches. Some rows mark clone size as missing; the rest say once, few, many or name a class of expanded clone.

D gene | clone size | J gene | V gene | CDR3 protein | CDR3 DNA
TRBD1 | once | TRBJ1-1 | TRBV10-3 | CAISVRQGPSTEAFF | TGTGCCATCAGTGTAAGACAGGGGCCGAGCACTGAAGCTTTCTTT
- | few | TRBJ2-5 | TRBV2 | CASRPTGPKSTQYF | TGTGCCAGCAGACCTACGGGTCCTAAGTCTACCCAGTACTTC
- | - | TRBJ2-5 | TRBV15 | CATSRDRQVQETQYF | TGTGCCACCAGCAGAGATAGACAGGTCCAAGAGACCCAGTACTTC
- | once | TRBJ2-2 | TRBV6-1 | CASSERNSLNTGELFF | TGTGCCAGCAGTGAAAGAAATAGCTTGAACACCGGGGAGCTGTTTTTT
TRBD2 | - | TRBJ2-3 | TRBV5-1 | CASSLAGTSGGGDTQYF | TGCGCCAGCAGCTTGGCCGGGACTAGCGGGGGCGGGGATACGCAGTATTTT
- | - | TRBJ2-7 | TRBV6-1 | CASSEQGSYEQYF | TGTGCCAGCAGTGAACAGGGGTCCTACGAGCAGTACTTC
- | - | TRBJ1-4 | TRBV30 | CAWSIKVGNEKLFF | TGTGCCTGGAGTATAAAAGTAGGGAATGAAAAACTGTTTTTT
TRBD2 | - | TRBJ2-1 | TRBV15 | CATWTSRDRDEQFF | TGTGCCACCTGGACTAGCCGAGACCGAGATGAGCAGTTCTTC
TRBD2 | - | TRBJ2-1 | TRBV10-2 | CASSRTSGGLDNEQFF | TGCGCCAGCAGTCGGACTAGCGGGGGGCTTGACAATGAGCAGTTCTTC
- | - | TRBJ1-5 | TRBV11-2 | CASSLGFEQPQHF | TGTGCCAGCAGTCTGGGTTTTGAACAGCCCCAGCATTTT
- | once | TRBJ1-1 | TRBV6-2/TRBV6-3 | CASSHRVNTEAFF | TGTGCCAGCAGTCACAGGGTGAACACTGAAGCTTTCTTT
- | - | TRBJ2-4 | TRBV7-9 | CASSPRVSKNIQYF | TGTGCCAGCAGCCCCAGGGTTAGCAAAAACATTCAGTACTTC
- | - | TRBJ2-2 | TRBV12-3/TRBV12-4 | CASSSGITGELFF | TGTGCCAGCAGCTCCGGGATCACCGGGGAGCTGTTTTTT